These 17 T cell receptor beta chains were sequenced from one sample in a study of T cells in Graves' hyperthyroidism and ophthalmopathy. Using RNA transcripts as the source, TCR beta CDR3 regions were amplified. A set of HTBI primers served as the primers for a first-round RT-PCR of the TCR CDR3. TCRdb re-called the multiplex PCR reads through MiXCR, storing one row per CDR3 protein. The sample lists about 350,000 distinct CDR3 sequences, approximately 20% occurring once. Sequenced material: blood. The receptors were sampled from a woman aged 18-29 years with Graves' hyperthyroidism.

The chain carries TRBV19 and TRBJ2-7; D could derive from TRBD1 or TRBD2 (5 bases each). V was pared by 3 bases and J by 3 bases, with 27 bases between. This CDR3 contains 19 residues. CDR1 and CDR2 (germline): LNHDA, SQIVND (reference sequence). CDR3 sequence (DNA): TGTGCCAGTAGTATCGACAGTCCAGGGAGAAATCCGGGCAGCTACGAGCAGTACTTC. This sequence encodes CASSIDSPGRNPGSYEQYF.

This sequence joins TRBV12-3 or TRBV12-4 and TRBJ2-7; possible D gene TRBD2, 5 bases. Trimming cost V 3 bases and J 4 bases, with 7 bases left between them. There are 12 residues in the CDR3. CDR3 region: CASSLREYEQYF. The CDR3 DNA reads TGTGCCAGCAGTTTGAGGGAGTACGAGCAGTACTTC.

This clonotype was counted at least ten times. The chain joins TRBV12-3 or TRBV12-4 to TRBJ1-1, with no clear D. V dropped 3 bases and J dropped 5 bases, with 10 bases sitting between them. The CDR3 consists of 13 residues. This chain's CDR3 is CASSFRQGTEAFF. The CDR3 region has the DNA TGTGCCAGCAGTTTTCGGCAAGGGACTGAAGCTTTCTTT.

This clonotype was recorded many times. V usage is TRBV6-5 and J usage is TRBJ2-2, with D possibly matching TRBD2 (5 bases). V was pared by 2 bases and J by 6 bases, with 19 bases between. Germline CDR1 reads MNHEY; CDR2 reads SVGAGI. The CDR3 is 17 amino acids. CDR3 residues: CASSYTRRHVDPGELFF. For the CDR3, the DNA is TGTGCCAGCAGTTACACACGGAGGCATGTGGACCCCGGGGAGCTGTTTTTT.

This rearrangement joins TRBV4-1 to TRBJ2-4; D unresolved. CDR3 length equals 17 residues. The V end lost 1 base, the J end lost 1 base, and 14 bases lay between the germline ends. Germline-derived CDR1 and CDR2 are MGHRA and YSYEKL. The CDR3: CASSQVFQVMAKNIQYF. The CDR3 nucleotides read TGCGCCAGCAGCCAAGTATTCCAGGTTATGGCCAAAAACATTCAGTACTTC.

In this sample, this clonotype turned up a few times. The chain employs TRBV12-5 and TRBJ1-5; a weak D match, TRBD1 (5 bases). Germline CDR1 and CDR2: LGHNT and FRNRAP. The CDR3 is 16 amino acids. Between the trimmed V and J ends, which lost 1 base and 2 bases, there was a span of 12 bases. In nucleotides, the CDR3 is TGTGCTAGTGGTTTGGCCCAGGGTGTCGGCAATCAGCCCCAGCATTTT. It yields the protein CASGLAQGVGNQPQHF.

This clonotype was observed many times. A read error may explain this, as a much larger clone is one base away. J is TRBJ2-2 and V is TRBV28; 8 bases are a match to TRBD1. This CDR3 spans 17 amino acids. In germline, CDR1 is MDHEN, CDR2 SYDVKM. The junction had 14 bases not matched to a gene; V was cut back by 7 bases and J by 4 bases. CDR3 protein: CASTSTGDAISTGELFF. The CDR3 DNA reads as TGTGCCAGCACCTCGACAGGGGACGCGATTTCCACCGGGGAGCTGTTTTTT.

This chain links TRBV7-9 with TRBJ2-7, with D unclear. V lost 2 bases to trimming and J lost 7 bases, with 12 bases between them. The CDR3 is 13 amino acids. CDR1 is SEHNR, CDR2 FQNEAQ, per germline (reference sequence). For the CDR3, the DNA is TGTGCCAGCAGCTTACTCGGATTTGAAGAGCAGTACTTC. Translating gives CASSLLGFEEQYF.

Of note for this clonotype: This may be a read error, as it is one base from a much larger clone. Since no conserved phenylalanine or tryptophan closes the CDR3, a read error is the likely cause. The gene calls are TRBV19 and TRBJ1-2, with D uncertain. The CDR3 is 13 amino acids. V shed 8 bases and J shed 6 bases, with 16 bases lying between them. Per germline, CDR1 LNHDA and CDR2 SQIVND (reference sequence). The CDR3: CASHSWDLDGYTV. The CDR3, as DNA: TGTGCCAGTCATAGTTGGGATCTCGATGGCTACACCGTC.

This clonotype was detected many times. The gene calls are TRBV5-1 and TRBJ1-2; the D gene is possibly TRBD1 (5 bases). CDR3 length equals 14 residues. V lost 6 bases, J lost 4 bases, and 16 bases lay in between. The germline V gene encodes CDR1 SGHRS and CDR2 YFSETQ. The CDR3, as DNA: TGCGCCAGCACAACCGTGTCAGGGAGCTATGGCTACACCTTC. Translating gives CASTTVSGSYGYTF.

This clonotype was seen repeatedly, ten times or more. The rearrangement uses TRBV4-2 and TRBJ1-5; D perhaps matches TRBD1 (5 bases). The V end lost 0 bases, the J end lost 6 bases, and 12 bases lay between the germline ends. CDR3 length: 15 amino acids. The germline CDR1 and CDR2 sequences are LGHNA and YNFKEQ. CDR3: CASSQEGQGGQPQHF. CDR3 sequence (DNA): TGTGCCAGCAGCCAAGAGGGGCAGGGTGGTCAGCCCCAGCATTTT.

This clonotype was picked up many times. The chain uses TRBV2 and TRBJ2-2, with D uncertain. The germline V gene has CDR1 SNHLY and CDR2 FYNNEI. V gave up 4 bases and J gave up 5 bases, with 5 bases separating them. There are 12 residues in the CDR3. The CDR3 DNA reads TGTGCCAGCAGTGTCCTGACCGGGGAGCTGTTTTTT. This translates into CASSVLTGELFF.

This clonotype was counted at least ten times. The V call is TRBV30, the J call TRBJ2-7; 8 bases fit TRBD1. The V gene end was trimmed by 2 bases and the J gene end by 3 bases; junction bases not matched to a gene: 3. The CDR3 extends over 13 amino acids. Per germline, CDR1 GTSNPN and CDR2 SVGIG (reference sequence). The CDR3 DNA reads TGTGCCTGGAGTCAAACAGGGGGCTACGAGCAGTACTTC. Its protein product is CAWSQTGGYEQYF. The complete variable domain, with remaining parts taken from reference TRBV30 and TRBJ2-7, reads SQTIHQWPATLVQPVGSPLSLECTVEGTSNPNLYWYRQAAGRGLQLLFYSVGIGQISSEVPQNLSASRPQDRQFILSSKKLLLSDSGFYLCAWSQTGGYEQYFGPGTRLTVT.

This clonotype was counted many times. The V call is TRBV11-3, the J call TRBJ1-1; a possible D gene is TRBD1 (5 bases). The CDR3 runs 13 residues. V dropped 5 bases and J dropped 2 bases, with 9 bases sitting between them. Looked up from germline, CDR1 is SGHNT and CDR2 is YENEEA. The DNA of the CDR3 is TGTGCCAGCAGCGGGGACGGTAACACTGAAGCTTTCTTT. Translating it yields CASSGDGNTEAFF.

This clonotype was observed a few times. CDR3 protein: CAWSIGGGQPQHF. The CDR3 bases are TGTGCCTGGAGTATTGGGGGCGGTCAGCCCCAGCATTTT. V and J are TRBV30 and TRBJ1-5; D is possibly TRBD1 (6 bases). This CDR3 comprises 13 residues. Trimming removed 2 bases at V and 6 bases at J, with 11 bases between. Germline CDR1 is GTSNPN and CDR2 is SVGIG (reference sequence).

This rearrangement joins TRBV7-2 to TRBJ1-1; 7 bases map to TRBD1. V lost 3 bases and J lost 5; bases outside the gene matches: 3. Germline V gene lookup returns CDR1 SGHTA and CDR2 FQGNSA. The CDR3 is 13 residues long. This CDR3 reads CASSLGQFTEAFF. The CDR3, as DNA: TGTGCCAGCAGCTTGGGACAGTTTACTGAAGCTTTCTTT.

The V call is TRBV5-1, the J call TRBJ2-2; either TRBD1 or TRBD2 may supply D (6 bases each). The CDR3 has 15 residues. V was pared by 4 bases and J by 6 bases, with 16 bases between. Germline assignment: CDR1 SGHRS and CDR2 YFSETQ. CDR3 bases: TGCGCCAGCAGCCCCTTAGGGGGGAGGTCCGGGGAGCTGTTTTTT. Translation: CASSPLGGRSGELFF.